This T cell receptor beta chain came from a study of blood T cell repertoires in COVID-19. Turning to the study itself: The samples span acute and convalescent COVID-19 from the United States, Italy and Spain. PBMCs, B-cell-depleted T cells, or T cells provided the cDNA or gDNA that made up the material.

Patients at the Seattle site were enrolled during active infection and followed longitudinally. Original processing notes: Estimation of nucleated cell counts was performed using reference gene primer amplification. TCRdb's table, derived via immunoSEQ multiplex PCR, lists solely in-frame clones and lacks some. V and J calls and clone size are those listed in that table; D and trimming were worked out from the DNA. The sample lists about 280,000 clones; approximately 86% were seen once. The length of the CDR3 is 14 residues. Germline loops: CDR1 MGHRA, CDR2 YSYEKL. V was cut by 0 bases and J by 4 bases, with 10 bases left in between.

The origin of this receptor is a woman aged 70-85 years with COVID-19, enrolled during active disease. Sequences were obtained from peripheral blood. The chain couples TRBV4-1 to TRBJ2-7; maybe TRBD2 (7 bases). Written as DNA, the CDR3 is TGCGCCAGCAGCCAAGACGGGGGGCGGTACGAGCAGTACTTC. It is translated as CASSQDGGRYEQYF.